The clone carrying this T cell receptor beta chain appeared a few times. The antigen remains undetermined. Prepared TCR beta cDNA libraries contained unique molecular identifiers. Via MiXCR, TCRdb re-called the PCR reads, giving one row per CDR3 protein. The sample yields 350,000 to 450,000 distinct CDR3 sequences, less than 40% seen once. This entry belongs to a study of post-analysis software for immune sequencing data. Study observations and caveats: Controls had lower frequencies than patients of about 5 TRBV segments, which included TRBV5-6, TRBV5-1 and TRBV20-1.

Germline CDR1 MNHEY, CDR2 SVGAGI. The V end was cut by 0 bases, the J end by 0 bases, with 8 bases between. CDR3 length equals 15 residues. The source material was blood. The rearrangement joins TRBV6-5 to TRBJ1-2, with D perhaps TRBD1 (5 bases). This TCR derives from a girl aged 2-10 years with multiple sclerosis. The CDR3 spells CASSYSGAANYGYTF. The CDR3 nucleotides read TGTGCCAGCAGTTACTCTGGGGCCGCTAACTATGGCTACACCTTC.